Each of the 5 T cell receptor beta chains below was sequenced from the same sample in a study of blood T cell repertoires in COVID-19. Produced via immunoSEQ multiplex PCR; TCRdb's table is partial and in-frame only. Of 150,000 to 170,000 clones listed, approximately 85% are singletons. What was sequenced was peripheral blood. These receptor sequences come from a woman between 55 and 75 years old with COVID-19, enrolled during active disease.

The chain is built from TRBV6-5 and TRBJ1-2; 7 bases are a match to TRBD1. After removal of 5 bases from V and 7 bases from J, the junction contained 10 bases not matched to a gene. Germline CDR1 and CDR2: MNHEY and SVGAGI. The CDR3 sequence is 14 residues long. This CDR3 is CASSRNSDRAGYTF. CDR3 DNA sequence: TGTGCCAGCAGTAGAAATAGTGACAGGGCTGGCTACACCTTC.

The chain combines TRBV6-5 with TRBJ2-1; no clear D gene. CDR1 is MNHEY and CDR2 is SVGAGI in the germline V gene. The CDR3 has 15 amino acids. V was cut by 6 bases and J by 0 bases, with 12 bases left in between. The CDR3 sequence: CASRSTAFSYNEQFF. CDR3 nucleotides: TGTGCCAGCAGAAGTACAGCCTTCTCCTACAATGAGCAGTTCTTC.

CDR3 loop: CASSLGDRLTGELFF. CDR3 in DNA: TGTGCCAGCAGCTTGGGCGACAGACTCACCGGGGAGCTGTTTTTT. This chain connects TRBV13 to TRBJ2-2; TRBD1 might be the D (5 bases). The CDR3 is 15 amino acids. Germline CDR1 PRHDT, CDR2 FYEKMQ (reference sequence). Trimming cost V 3 bases and J 4 bases, with 12 bases left between them.

This clone has a single count. The chain couples TRBV6-5 to TRBJ1-2; TRBD1 aligns across 8 bases. CDR3 length: 14 residues. The junction had 7 bases not matched to a gene; V was cut back by 7 bases and J by 3 bases. Germline CDR1 MNHEY, CDR2 SVGAGI. The chain's CDR3 is CASTNLDRDYGYTF. CDR3 in DNA: TGTGCCAGCACCAACCTGGACAGGGACTATGGCTACACCTTC.

The chain is built from TRBV4-2 and TRBJ2-5; D uncertain. Germline CDR1 is LGHNA and CDR2 is YNFKEQ. Trimming removed 5 bases at V and 4 bases at J, with 2 bases between. This CDR3 region has 10 residues. The CDR3 region is CASSGETQYF. CDR3 nucleotide sequence: TGTGCCAGCAGCGGAGAGACCCAGTACTTC.